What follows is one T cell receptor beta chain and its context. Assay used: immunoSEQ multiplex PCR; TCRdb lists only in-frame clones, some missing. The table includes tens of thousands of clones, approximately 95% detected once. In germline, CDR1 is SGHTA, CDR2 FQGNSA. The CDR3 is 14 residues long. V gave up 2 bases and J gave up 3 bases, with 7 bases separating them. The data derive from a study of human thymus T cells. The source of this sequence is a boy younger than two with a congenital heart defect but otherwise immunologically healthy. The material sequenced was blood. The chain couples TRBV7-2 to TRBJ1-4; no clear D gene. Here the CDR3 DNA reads TGTGCCAGCAGCTTACGGGGTCCTAATGAAAAACTGTTTTTT. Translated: CASSLRGPNEKLFF.